Below, one T cell receptor beta chain is given with its context. Antigen specificity is unknown. Relative to the germline gene, one junction end is altered; a read error may explain this. These data originate in a study of T cells in Graves' hyperthyroidism and ophthalmopathy. Study outcomes and limitations: Ophthalmopathy got predicted by the model a median around 6.8 months before its onset. Through a model of 13 V-J features, ophthalmopathy was separated from stable hyperthyroidism.

This CDR3 has 14 amino acids. CDR1 is SGHTA, CDR2 FQGNSA, per germline. Amplified regions were TCR beta CDR3 sequences from RNA transcripts. First-round RT-PCR of the TCR CDR3 relied on the HTBI primer set. TCRdb itself ran the multiplex PCR reads through MiXCR, one entry per CDR3 protein. The repertoire has 350,000 or so distinct CDR3 sequences, roughly a fifth of them found once; the top ten carry around 50%. The chain couples TRBV7-2 to TRBJ1-2; TRBD1 aligns across 10 bases. The sample was blood. The receptor comes from a woman in her fifties or sixties with Graves' hyperthyroidism. The CDR3 sequence is CACSWGQGSYGYTF. For the CDR3, the DNA is TGTGCCTGCAGCTGGGGACAGGGGAGCTATGGCTACACCTTC.